A selection of T cell receptor beta chains follows, all from one sample in a study of blood T cell repertoires in COVID-19. Profiling relied on immunoSEQ multiplex PCR, and the TCRdb table lists in-frame clones only, not all of them. The profile shows some 380,000 clones, around 84% of them singletons. Sequencing was performed on peripheral blood. The receptors stem from a human donor with acute or convalescent COVID-19. The donor label of this sample is uncertain. CDR3s include the opening cysteine and the closing phenylalanine or tryptophan. D genes are given only for firm matches. For some rows the clone size is stated as once, few or many, or as a class when expanded; others skip it.

v_gene: TRBV6-5; abundance: -; d_gene: TRBD1; j_gene: TRBJ1-2; CDR3nt: TGTGCCAGCAGGGCCAGGGGGCTGAAACAAGGCTACACCTTC; CDR3aa: CASRARGLKQGYTF
v_gene: TRBV27; abundance: -; d_gene: -; j_gene: TRBJ2-3; CDR3nt: TGTGCCAGCAGTTCCTCCCCCGGGAGCTCCGATACGCAGTATTTT; CDR3aa: CASSSSPGSSDTQYF
v_gene: TRBV7-9; abundance: -; d_gene: -; j_gene: TRBJ2-3; CDR3nt: TGTGCCAGCAGCTTAGAAGGGGGTATCACAGATACGCAGTATTTT; CDR3aa: CASSLEGGITDTQYF
v_gene: TRBV2; abundance: -; d_gene: -; j_gene: TRBJ2-1; CDR3nt: TGTGCCAGCATCTTTGGAGGGTATCCCAATGAGCAGTTCTTC; CDR3aa: CASIFGGYPNEQFF
v_gene: TRBV9; abundance: -; d_gene: -; j_gene: TRBJ1-2; CDR3nt: TGTGCCAGCAGCGGCCGACAGGCAACCCTTGGCTACACCTTC; CDR3aa: CASSGRQATLGYTF
v_gene: TRBV5-4; abundance: -; d_gene: -; j_gene: TRBJ1-2; CDR3nt: TGTGCCAGCAGCTTGGGGGGCGGAAGAGCTAACTATGGCTACACCTTC; CDR3aa: CASSLGGGRANYGYTF
v_gene: TRBV5-6; abundance: -; d_gene: -; j_gene: TRBJ1-2; CDR3nt: TGTGCCAGCAGCTTCGGTGAACAGACTAGCGGCTACACCTTC; CDR3aa: CASSFGEQTSGYTF
v_gene: TRBV2; abundance: -; d_gene: -; j_gene: TRBJ2-1; CDR3nt: TGTGCCAGCAGGGCCCCTGGCGGTGAGCAGTTCTTC; CDR3aa: CASRAPGGEQFF
v_gene: TRBV27; abundance: once; d_gene: -; j_gene: TRBJ2-3; CDR3nt: TGTGCCAGCAGTTTATCCCCGGACAGCCCCACAGATACGCAGTATTTT; CDR3aa: CASSLSPDSPTDTQYF
v_gene: TRBV11-2; abundance: -; d_gene: TRBD1; j_gene: TRBJ2-7; CDR3nt: TGTGCCAGCAGCCATCAAGGACAGGGTTCCGAGCAGTACTTC; CDR3aa: CASSHQGQGSEQYF
v_gene: TRBV5-1; abundance: -; d_gene: TRBD2; j_gene: TRBJ2-5; CDR3nt: TGCGCCAGCAGCCGGGGACTAGCGGGGGAGGTGACCCAGTACTTC; CDR3aa: CASSRGLAGEVTQYF
v_gene: TRBV7-8; abundance: -; d_gene: TRBD1; j_gene: TRBJ2-3; CDR3nt: TGTGCCAGCAGCCCGTCACCGGGACAGCACCATACGCAGTATTTT; CDR3aa: CASSPSPGQHHTQYF
v_gene: TRBV14; abundance: once; d_gene: TRBD1; j_gene: TRBJ1-3; CDR3nt: TGTGCCAGCAGCCAAGATCCGGGACAGGACTCTGGAAACACCATATATTTT; CDR3aa: CASSQDPGQDSGNTIYF
v_gene: TRBV5-6; abundance: few; d_gene: -; j_gene: TRBJ1-1; CDR3nt: TGTGCCAGCAGCTTAAGGGGGAGCGGCACTGAAGCTTTCTTT; CDR3aa: CASSLRGSGTEAFF
v_gene: TRBV30; abundance: -; d_gene: -; j_gene: TRBJ1-2; CDR3nt: TGTGCCTGGAGTTCACCGGGACACAGCTATGGCTACACCTTC; CDR3aa: CAWSSPGHSYGYTF
v_gene: TRBV30; abundance: -; d_gene: -; j_gene: TRBJ1-2; CDR3nt: TGTGCCTGGAGCCACAGCGGGAAAGGCTACACCTTC; CDR3aa: CAWSHSGKGYTF
v_gene: TRBV28; abundance: -; d_gene: TRBD2; j_gene: TRBJ2-3; CDR3nt: TGTGCCAGCAGAATAGCGGGGGGGACCACAGATACGCAGTATTTT; CDR3aa: CASRIAGGTTDTQYF
v_gene: TRBV5-5; abundance: -; d_gene: TRBD1; j_gene: TRBJ1-2; CDR3nt: TGTGCCAGCAGCTTCCGGGACAGTATCTGGGGCTACACCTTC; CDR3aa: CASSFRDSIWGYTF
v_gene: TRBV27; abundance: -; d_gene: TRBD1; j_gene: TRBJ1-5; CDR3nt: TGTGCCAGCAGTTTATCCGGACAGGGCTTTAATCAGCCCCAGCATTTT; CDR3aa: CASSLSGQGFNQPQHF
v_gene: TRBV30; abundance: few; d_gene: -; j_gene: TRBJ1-1; CDR3nt: TGTGCCTGGACCGTCGGAGCAAACACTGAAGCTTTCTTT; CDR3aa: CAWTVGANTEAFF
v_gene: TRBV5-8; abundance: -; d_gene: -; j_gene: TRBJ1-4; CDR3nt: TGTGCCAGCAGCTTATCCGGGGGAGTCTGGAGAACTAATGAAAAACTGTTTTTT; CDR3aa: CASSLSGGVWRTNEKLFF
v_gene: TRBV29-1; abundance: once; d_gene: -; j_gene: TRBJ1-2; CDR3nt: TGCAGCGTTTATATCCGAGGCTTTAACTATGGCTACACCTTC; CDR3aa: CSVYIRGFNYGYTF
v_gene: TRBV27; abundance: -; d_gene: -; j_gene: TRBJ1-4; CDR3nt: TGTGCCAGCAGAAAAGGGACATTAGCAACTAATGAAAAACTGTTTTTT; CDR3aa: CASRKGTLATNEKLFF
v_gene: TRBV2; abundance: -; d_gene: -; j_gene: TRBJ2-5; CDR3nt: TGTGCCAGCACAGGACGACTAGTTGGGGTAATGACCCAGTACTTC; CDR3aa: CASTGRLVGVMTQYF
v_gene: TRBV16; abundance: -; d_gene: TRBD1; j_gene: TRBJ1-1; CDR3nt: TGTGCCAGCAGCCGCCAGGGACAGGGGGCTGAAGCTTTCTTT; CDR3aa: CASSRQGQGAEAFF
v_gene: TRBV19; abundance: -; d_gene: -; j_gene: TRBJ1-2; CDR3nt: TGTGCCAGTAGTGAGACTAGGCGCTTTTATGGCTACACCTTC; CDR3aa: CASSETRRFYGYTF
v_gene: TRBV30; abundance: -; d_gene: -; j_gene: TRBJ2-2; CDR3nt: TGTGCCTGGGGAACAACCGGGGAGCTGTTTTTT; CDR3aa: CAWGTTGELFF
v_gene: TRBV9; abundance: once; d_gene: TRBD1; j_gene: TRBJ2-5; CDR3nt: TGTGCCAGCAGCGCGAACACAGGGGTAGGGGCCCAAGAGACCCAGTACTTC; CDR3aa: CASSANTGVGAQETQYF
v_gene: TRBV5-1; abundance: -; d_gene: -; j_gene: TRBJ1-5; CDR3nt: TGCGCCAGCAGCCCGCTCCCGGGACAAGAGCAGCCCCAGCATTTT; CDR3aa: CASSPLPGQEQPQHF
v_gene: TRBV21-1; abundance: -; d_gene: -; j_gene: TRBJ1-1; CDR3nt: TGTGCCAGCAGCTTCGGACAGGGGGAGATTGGGAACACTGAAGCTTTCTTT; CDR3aa: CASSFGQGEIGNTEAFF
v_gene: TRBV19; abundance: -; d_gene: -; j_gene: TRBJ1-4; CDR3nt: TGTGCCAGTACTATGAGTGCAACTAATGAAAAACTGTTTTTT; CDR3aa: CASTMSATNEKLFF
v_gene: TRBV28; abundance: -; d_gene: TRBD1; j_gene: TRBJ2-1; CDR3nt: TGTGCCAGCAGTCTCCAGACAGGGGGGGTGTTCTTC; CDR3aa: CASSLQTGGVFF
v_gene: TRBV7-9; abundance: -; d_gene: TRBD1; j_gene: TRBJ1-4; CDR3nt: TGTGCCAGCAGGTACCAAGGGACAGGGAGTGAAAAACTGTTTTTT; CDR3aa: CASRYQGTGSEKLFF
v_gene: TRBV20-1; abundance: -; d_gene: TRBD2; j_gene: TRBJ2-2; CDR3nt: TGCAGTGCTAATGAGGCTAGCGGCGTCACCGGGGAGCTGTTTTTT; CDR3aa: CSANEASGVTGELFF
v_gene: TRBV6-5; abundance: -; d_gene: TRBD1; j_gene: TRBJ1-2; CDR3nt: TGTGCCAGCAGACCAGGGGGAATCCTCTATGGCTACACCTTC; CDR3aa: CASRPGGILYGYTF
v_gene: TRBV5-1; abundance: -; d_gene: -; j_gene: TRBJ2-7; CDR3nt: TGCGCCAGCCGCTTTTTGGAGTACGAGCAGTACTTC; CDR3aa: CASRFLEYEQYF
v_gene: TRBV6-5; abundance: -; d_gene: -; j_gene: TRBJ2-7; CDR3nt: TGTGCCAGCAGACAGCGGACCTCGGCCTACGAGCAGTACTTC; CDR3aa: CASRQRTSAYEQYF
v_gene: TRBV6-6; abundance: -; d_gene: -; j_gene: TRBJ1-2; CDR3nt: TGTGCCAGCAGTTACGACAGAAGCTATGGCTACACCTTC; CDR3aa: CASSYDRSYGYTF
v_gene: TRBV2; abundance: -; d_gene: TRBD2; j_gene: TRBJ2-1; CDR3nt: TGTGCCAGCAGAGGACTAGCGGGAGAGGTTGGCGAGCAGTTCTTC; CDR3aa: CASRGLAGEVGEQFF
v_gene: TRBV28; abundance: few; d_gene: -; j_gene: TRBJ1-2; CDR3nt: TGTGCCAGCAGTGCGGGCCTCGTCTATGGCTACACCTTC; CDR3aa: CASSAGLVYGYTF
v_gene: TRBV7-6; abundance: -; d_gene: -; j_gene: TRBJ2-1; CDR3nt: TGTGCCAGCAGCTTTGAGGGTGCGGGCGTGCCGGGTGAGCAGTTCTTC; CDR3aa: CASSFEGAGVPGEQFF
v_gene: TRBV29-1; abundance: -; d_gene: -; j_gene: TRBJ1-4; CDR3nt: TGCAGCGCTTTGGGGGCTCAACCTGAAAAACTGTTTTTT; CDR3aa: CSALGAQPEKLFF
v_gene: TRBV20-1; abundance: few; d_gene: TRBD1; j_gene: TRBJ2-1; CDR3nt: TGCAGTGTTCCAAGGGGGCATGAGCAGTTCTTC; CDR3aa: CSVPRGHEQFF
v_gene: TRBV11-2; abundance: -; d_gene: TRBD1; j_gene: TRBJ2-5; CDR3nt: TGTGCCAGCAGCCAGGGACAGGGGCCCGGACGAGAGACCCAGTACTTC; CDR3aa: CASSQGQGPGRETQYF
v_gene: TRBV7-9; abundance: -; d_gene: TRBD1; j_gene: TRBJ1-1; CDR3nt: TGTGCCAGCAGCTCGAGACAGGGAAGTGAAGCTTTCTTT; CDR3aa: CASSSRQGSEAFF
v_gene: TRBV3-1/TRBV3-2; abundance: -; d_gene: -; j_gene: TRBJ2-7; CDR3nt: TGTGCCAGCAGCCAAGATCGGACAGTCGAAGCCTACGAGCAGTACTTC; CDR3aa: CASSQDRTVEAYEQYF
v_gene: TRBV5-4; abundance: -; d_gene: -; j_gene: TRBJ2-1; CDR3nt: TGTGCCAGCAGCTTGGCGCTAGCGAGCTACAATGAGCAGTTCTTC; CDR3aa: CASSLALASYNEQFF
v_gene: TRBV19; abundance: -; d_gene: -; j_gene: TRBJ1-1; CDR3nt: TGTGCCAGTAGACACTTGGGGGGTTCTGTGGAAGCTTTCTTT; CDR3aa: CASRHLGGSVEAFF
v_gene: TRBV7-2; abundance: -; d_gene: -; j_gene: TRBJ2-5; CDR3nt: TGTGCCAGCAGCTTATCCGCTCAAGCGGGCCAAGAGACCCAGTACTTC; CDR3aa: CASSLSAQAGQETQYF
v_gene: TRBV7-9; abundance: -; d_gene: TRBD1; j_gene: TRBJ1-2; CDR3nt: TGTGCCAGCAGCCATACCCGACAGGGAATGAAAGGCTACACCTTC; CDR3aa: CASSHTRQGMKGYTF
v_gene: TRBV6-5; abundance: few; d_gene: TRBD1; j_gene: TRBJ2-1; CDR3nt: TGTGCCACCGGACAGGGTTATGAGCAGTTCTTC; CDR3aa: CATGQGYEQFF
v_gene: TRBV6-5; abundance: -; d_gene: TRBD1; j_gene: TRBJ2-7; CDR3nt: TGTGCCAGCAGTTCGGACAGGGCGGCAGAGCAGTACTTC; CDR3aa: CASSSDRAAEQYF
v_gene: TRBV5-4; abundance: -; d_gene: -; j_gene: TRBJ1-4; CDR3nt: TGTGCCAGCAGCTTGGCCGGGAGTCGGAATGAAAAACTGTTTTTT; CDR3aa: CASSLAGSRNEKLFF
v_gene: TRBV6-5; abundance: few; d_gene: -; j_gene: TRBJ2-1; CDR3nt: TGTGCCAGCACTACCGGGACGGGAGTTAACAATGAGCAGTTCTTC; CDR3aa: CASTTGTGVNNEQFF